The 5 T cell receptor beta chains reported below all come from one sample, sequenced in a study of immune heterogeneity within non-small cell lung tumors. Template was bulk tumor genomic DNA, 600 to 650 ng per sample. Widely spaced biopsies, several per primary tumor, were obtained at surgery. Patients underwent curative surgery for non-small cell lung cancer (untreated and newly diagnosed). Multiplex PCR (32 V and 13 J primers) was used to amplify the TCR beta CDR3. TCRdb re-derived calls from the multiplex PCR reads in MiXCR, one entry per CDR3 protein. The sample has roughly 15,000 distinct CDR3 sequences, 25% to 35% seen once. The material sequenced was lung tumor tissue. These receptors were obtained from a man aged 40-49 years with non-small cell lung cancer.

Of note for this clonotype: A much larger clonotype is one base distant, so this may be a read error. V gene TRBV11-1 combines with J gene TRBJ1-3; no reliable D call. This CDR3 spans 14 amino acids. The V and J ends lost 10 bases and 0 bases respectively, with 13 bases between them. From germline, CDR1 is SGHAT and CDR2 FQDESV (reference sequence). The CDR3 DNA is TGTGCCATAGGAGCTTACACCTCTGGAAACACCATATATTTT. It is translated as CAIGAYTSGNTIYF. The whole variable domain, remainder taken from reference TRBV11-1 and TRBJ1-3, is EAEVAQSPRYKITEKSQAVAFWCDPISGHATLYWYRQILGQGPELLVQFQDESVVDDSQLPKDRFSAERLKGVDSTLKIQPAELGDSAMYLCAIGAYTSGNTIYFGEGSWLTVV.

By proportion, this clonotype is medium-sized. The gene calls are TRBV24-1 and TRBJ2-3, with TRBD1 identical over 10 bases. Trimming took 5 bases from V and 5 from J; bases not matched to a gene: 15. Per the germline V gene, CDR1 is KGHDR and CDR2 is SFDVKD. The CDR3 has 18 residues. CDR3 in amino acids: CATSAITRDRGKRDTQYF. The DNA of the CDR3 is TGTGCCACCAGTGCCATTACCCGGGACAGGGGTAAAAGAGATACGCAGTATTTT.

Notes on this clonotype: This may come from a read error, since a much larger clone is one base off. The CDR3 carries no conserved terminal phenylalanine or tryptophan, so it likely arises from a read error. V usage is TRBV6-9 and J usage is TRBJ2-6, with D perhaps matching TRBD1 (6 bases). This CDR3 spans 17 amino acids. Germline assignment: CDR1 MNHGY and CDR2 SVAAGI. The V end was cut by 4 bases, the J end by 0 bases, with 13 bases between. CDR3: CASSFRQDNSGANVLTL. Written as DNA, the CDR3 is TGTGCCAGCAGTTTTAGACAGGACAACTCTGGGGCCAACGTCCTGACTTTA.

The chain uses TRBV4-3 and TRBJ1-1, with D hard to call. This CDR3 spans 13 amino acids. Germline CDR1 and CDR2: LGHNA and YSLEER. V lost 4 bases and J lost 7, with 13 bases in between. The CDR3 sequence is CASSRDRRIEAFF. The CDR3 DNA sequence: TGCGCCAGCAGCCGAGATCGGCGGATTGAAGCTTTCTTT.

The sample holds many counts of this clonotype. V is TRBV5-1 and J is TRBJ2-1; D is perhaps TRBD2 (5 bases). Germline V gene sequence: CDR1 SGHRS, CDR2 YFSETQ. CDR3 length equals 15 residues. Trimming stripped 0 bases from V and 5 bases from J, with 12 bases between. CDR3 nucleotide sequence: TGCGCCAGCAGCTTGGCCGGGATTTCTAACAATGAGCAGTTCTTC. The encoded protein is CASSLAGISNNEQFF.